Listed here are 21 T cell receptor beta chains from one sample, sequenced in a study of blood T cells in healthy people across ages. Primed by a sample-barcoded 5' primer and a J-beta primer mix, a second PCR proceeded for roughly 6 to 12 cycles. MiXCR, applied by TCRdb to the 5' RACE reads, yields one record per CDR3 protein. The sample has roughly 680,000 distinct CDR3 sequences; 52% are singletons. Sequencing was carried out using blood. These receptors were taken from an elderly woman in good health.

Worth noting for this clonotype: This may stem from a read error, because a much larger clone lies one nucleotide away. J is TRBJ2-4 and V is TRBV5-1; 7 bases agree with TRBD1. The CDR3 sequence is 14 residues long. V shed 2 bases and J 9 bases; nucleotides not matched to a gene: 8. Germline V gives CDR1 SGHRS, CDR2 YFSETQ. The CDR3 protein is CASSFGQVESIQYF. Written as DNA, the CDR3 is TGCGCCAGCAGCTTCGGACAGGTTGAAAGCATTCAGTACTTC.

This chain joins TRBV29-1 and TRBJ1-2; D may be TRBD1 (6 bases). The CDR3 loop spans 14 amino acids. The V gene lost 4 bases and the J gene lost 5 bases, with 17 bases spanning the gap. Per germline, CDR1 SQVTM and CDR2 ANQGSEA. The CDR3 reads CSVGETGFLYGYTF. As DNA, the CDR3 is TGCAGCGTTGGTGAGACAGGCTTCTTGTATGGCTACACCTTC.

This rearrangement joins TRBV20-1 to TRBJ1-4, with TRBD1 identical over 7 bases. Germline values: CDR1 DFQATT, CDR2 SNEGSKA (reference sequence). The CDR3 has 14 amino acids. V shed 6 bases and J 0 bases; nucleotides not matched to a gene: 4. The CDR3 DNA reads TGCAGTGCCCCTACAGGGGCAACTAATGAAAAACTGTTTTTT. The encoded protein is CSAPTGATNEKLFF.

The chain has TRBV19 and TRBJ2-1, with D hard to call. The CDR3 runs 12 residues. Germline assignment: CDR1 LNHDA and CDR2 SQIVND (reference sequence). V was clipped by 10 bases and J by 7 bases, with 14 bases between them. In DNA, the CDR3 is TGTGCCACCCAGGCCCGCGCGAATGAGCAGTTCTTC. Translating it yields CATQARANEQFF.

The J gene is TRBJ2-5, the V gene TRBV7-9; the D is unclear. The CDR3 contains 15 residues. Germline lookup yields CDR1 SEHNR and CDR2 FQNEAQ (reference sequence). V dropped 3 bases and J dropped 4 bases, with 15 bases sitting between them. The CDR3 nucleotides read TGTGCCAGCAGCTTCCCGAGGCGAGGATCAGAGACCCAGTACTTC. Amino acids: CASSFPRRGSETQYF.

This chain joins TRBV12-3 or TRBV12-4 and TRBJ2-5, with D perhaps matching TRBD1 or TRBD2 (5 bases each). The CDR3 sequence is 13 residues long. The germline V and J ends were trimmed by 5 bases and 11 bases, with 18 bases remaining between them. CDR3 bases: TGTGCCAGCAGTCGGCCGGGACGTATGGAGCAGTACTTC. This encodes CASSRPGRMEQYF.

Of note for this clonotype: A much larger clone is a single base away; this may be a read error. The rearrangement links TRBV9 to TRBJ2-1; TRBD2 is a possible D gene (6 bases). The last part of the DNA fits TRBJ2-7 better; the J call may be wrong. The V gene's germline CDR1 is SGDLS and CDR2 YYNGEE. The CDR3 totals 14 residues. The CDR3, as DNA: TGTGCCAGCAGCGTAGGGGGACTTCTCAATGAGCAGTACTTC. Its translation: CASSVGGLLNEQYF.

This clonotype was detected only a few times. The J gene is TRBJ2-7, the V gene TRBV25-1; D is ambiguous. Deletions cut 5 bases from V and 6 bases from J, with 11 bases between. Germline V gene lookup returns CDR1 MGHDK and CDR2 SYGVNS. CDR3 length: 12 residues. The DNA of the CDR3 is TGTGCCAGCAGTATCCGCCAGGTCGAGCAGTACTTC. It codes for CASSIRQVEQYF.

The genes are TRBV24-1 and TRBJ1-6; 9 bases are shared with TRBD1. The germline V gene encodes CDR1 KGHDR and CDR2 SFDVKD. With V trimmed by 2 bases and J by 6 bases, 4 bases remained unmatched. The CDR3 is 16 amino acids. This chain's CDR3 is CATSDSGTGRNSPLHF. CDR3 in DNA: TGTGCCACCAGTGATTCCGGGACAGGGCGTAATTCACCCCTCCACTTT.

This clonotype was detected many times. This chain links TRBV7-2 with TRBJ2-7, with a tentative D call TRBD2 (6 bases). Trimming shortened V by 3 bases and J by 2 bases, and 8 bases separated the two germline ends. Germline CDR1 and CDR2: SGHTA and FQGNSA. The CDR3 runs 13 residues. The CDR3 nucleotides are TGTGCCAGCAGCTTTAGCGGAACCTACGAGCAGTACTTC. As protein: CASSFSGTYEQYF. Based on the CDR3 plus reference TRBV7-2 and TRBJ2-7, the full variable domain is GAGVSQSPSNKVTEKGKDVELRCDPISGHTALYWYRQSLGQGLEFLIYFQGNSAPDKSGLPSDRFSAERTGGSVSTLTIQRTQQEDSAVYLCASSFSGTYEQYFGPGTRLTVT.

There are a few counts of this clonotype. The gene calls are TRBV5-1 and TRBJ2-3; TRBD2 agrees at 10 bases. This CDR3 has 18 amino acids. Germline lookup yields CDR1 SGHRS and CDR2 YFSETQ. J was trimmed by 0 bases and V by 0 bases; bases with no gene match: 7. The DNA for the CDR3 is TGCGCCAGCAGCTTGGAAGCGGGGGGGCGCCTTAGCACAGATACGCAGTATTTT. Encoded protein: CASSLEAGGRLSTDTQYF.

This clonotype was seen ten or more times. The chain carries TRBV4-1 and TRBJ2-3; no definite D call. Per germline, CDR1 MGHRA and CDR2 YSYEKL. The CDR3 covers 15 residues. V lost 1 base and J lost 0, with 8 bases in between. The CDR3 nucleotides are TGCGCCAGCAGCCAAGGGGTTCCTAGCACAGATACGCAGTATTTT. Protein product: CASSQGVPSTDTQYF.

This clonotype was seen only a few times. The genes are TRBV12-3 or TRBV12-4 and TRBJ2-5; D may be TRBD1 (6 bases). This CDR3 spans 13 amino acids. The V end was cut by 6 bases, the J end by 3 bases, with 11 bases between. The CDR3 reads CASRPPGEETQYF. Here the CDR3 DNA reads TGTGCCAGCAGGCCCCCAGGGGAAGAGACCCAGTACTTC.

This clonotype has more than one count but fewer than ten. The chain carries TRBV7-2 and TRBJ2-2, with TRBD1 matching 8 bases. The CDR3 has 16 residues. CDR1 is SGHTA, CDR2 FQGNSA, per germline. The trim removed 4 bases at V and 1 base at J, leaving 5 bases unmatched. CDR3 region: CASSSWTGRNTGELFF. The CDR3 nucleotides are TGTGCCAGCAGCTCCTGGACAGGGAGGAACACCGGGGAGCTGTTTTTT.

V usage is TRBV20-1 and J usage is TRBJ1-5; D not resolved. Germline assignment: CDR1 DFQATT and CDR2 SNEGSKA (reference sequence). Trimming left V 3 bases short and J 5 bases short, with 8 bases between. This CDR3 has 12 amino acids. The CDR3 loop reads CSARGGYQPQHF. CDR3 in DNA: TGCAGTGCTAGGGGCGGATATCAGCCCCAGCATTTT.

The chain has TRBV6-5 and TRBJ2-3; the D gene is possibly TRBD2 (7 bases). Trimming stripped 6 bases from V and 5 bases from J, with 9 bases between. The CDR3 consists of 12 residues. In germline, CDR1 is MNHEY, CDR2 SVGAGI. CDR3 in DNA: TGTGCCAGCAGAGGGGGGGGAGATACGCAGTATTTT. Protein: CASRGGGDTQYF.

This clonotype has a handful of counts. The chain uses TRBV20-1 and TRBJ1-4; tentatively, D is TRBD1 (6 bases). From germline, CDR1 is DFQATT and CDR2 SNEGSKA (reference sequence). This CDR3 comprises 16 residues. Deletions cut 2 bases from V and 0 bases from J, with 13 bases between. The CDR3 sequence is CSARKQGRATNEKLFF. CDR3 DNA sequence: TGCAGTGCTAGAAAACAGGGTCGGGCAACTAATGAAAAACTGTTTTTT.

This clonotype was observed many times. The CDR3 DNA is TGTGCCACCGGACGAGGCCCAGATACGCAGTATTTT. Translation: CATGRGPDTQYF. The chain carries TRBV6-6 and TRBJ2-3; no clear D gene. V shed 10 bases and J shed 4 bases, with 12 bases lying between them. CDR3 length: 12 amino acids. In germline, CDR1 is MNHNY, CDR2 SVGAGI (reference sequence).

The chain combines TRBV27 with TRBJ2-1; 10 bases are shared with TRBD2. This CDR3 contains 16 residues. The junction had 8 bases not matched to a gene; V was cut back by 4 bases and J by 5 bases. Germline loops: CDR1 MNHEY, CDR2 SMNVEV (reference sequence). The CDR3 loop reads CASSSYGTSENNEQFF. The CDR3 nucleotides are TGTGCCAGCAGTTCTTATGGGACTAGCGAGAACAATGAGCAGTTCTTC.

Worth noting for this clonotype: A much more abundant neighbour one base away suggests this may be a read error. The chain carries TRBV5-5 and TRBJ1-5; 9 nucleotides agree with TRBD1. This CDR3 is built from 16 residues. Germline trimming cut 4 bases from V and 5 bases from J; bases unmatched to any gene: 10. Germline CDR1 and CDR2: SGHKS and YYEKEE (reference sequence). The CDR3 reads CASSMSGTGNDQPQHF. The DNA for the CDR3 is TGTGCCAGCAGCATGTCCGGGACAGGGAACGATCAGCCCCAGCATTTT.

Comments on this clonotype: This could be a read error, since a much larger clone is one nucleotide away. The V gene is TRBV29-1, the J gene TRBJ2-6; 7 bases match TRBD1. The CDR3 is made up of 12 amino acids. Per germline, CDR1 SQVTM and CDR2 ANQGSEA. The CDR3 coding sequence is TGCAACACAGGGGACGGGGCCAACGTCCTGACTTTC. Amino acid sequence: CNTGDGANVLTF. The complete variable domain, with remaining parts taken from reference TRBV29-1 and TRBJ2-6, reads SAVISQKPSRDICQRGTSLTIQCQVDSQVTMMFWYRQQPGQSLTLIATANQGSEATYESGFVIDKFPISRPNLTFSTLTVSNMSPEDSSIYLCNTGDGANVLTFGAGSRLTVL.